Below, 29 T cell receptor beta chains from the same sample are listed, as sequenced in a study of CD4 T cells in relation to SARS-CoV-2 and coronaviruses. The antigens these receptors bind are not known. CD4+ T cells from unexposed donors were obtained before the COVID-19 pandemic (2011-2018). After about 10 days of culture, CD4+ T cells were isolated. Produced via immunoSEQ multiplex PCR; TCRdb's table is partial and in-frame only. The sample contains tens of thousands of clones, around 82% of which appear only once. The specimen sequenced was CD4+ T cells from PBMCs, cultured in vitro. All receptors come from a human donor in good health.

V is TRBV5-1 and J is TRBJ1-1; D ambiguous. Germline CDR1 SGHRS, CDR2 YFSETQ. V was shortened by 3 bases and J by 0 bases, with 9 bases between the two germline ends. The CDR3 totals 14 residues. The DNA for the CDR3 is TGCGCCAGCAGCTCTGGCAGTATGAACACTGAAGCTTTCTTT. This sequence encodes CASSSGSMNTEAFF.

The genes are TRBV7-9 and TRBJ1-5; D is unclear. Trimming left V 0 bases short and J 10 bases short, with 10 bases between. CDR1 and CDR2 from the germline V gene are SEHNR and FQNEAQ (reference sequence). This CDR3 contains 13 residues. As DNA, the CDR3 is TGTGCCAGCAGCTTAGCGGACTTCGGACCCCAGCATTTT. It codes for CASSLADFGPQHF.

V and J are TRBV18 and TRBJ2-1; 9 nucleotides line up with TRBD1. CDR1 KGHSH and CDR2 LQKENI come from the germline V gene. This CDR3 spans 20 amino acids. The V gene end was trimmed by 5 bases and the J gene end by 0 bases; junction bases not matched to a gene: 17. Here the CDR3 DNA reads TGTGCCAGCTCAGCTACGCTAGGGACAGGGAAGGTCAGCTCCTACAATGAGCAGTTCTTC. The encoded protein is CASSATLGTGKVSSYNEQFF.

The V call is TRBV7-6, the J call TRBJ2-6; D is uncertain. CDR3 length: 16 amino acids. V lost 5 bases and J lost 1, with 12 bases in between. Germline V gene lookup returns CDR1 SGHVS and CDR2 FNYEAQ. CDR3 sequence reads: CASSPLLPSGANVLTF. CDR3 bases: TGTGCCAGCAGCCCTCTATTACCTTCTGGGGCCAACGTCCTGACTTTC.

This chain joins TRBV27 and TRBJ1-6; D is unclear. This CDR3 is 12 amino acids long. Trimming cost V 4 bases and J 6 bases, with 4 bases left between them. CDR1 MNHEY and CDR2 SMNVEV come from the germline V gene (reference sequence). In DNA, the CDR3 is TGTGCCAGCAGTTCAGTTAATTCACCCCTCCACTTT. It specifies CASSSVNSPLHF.

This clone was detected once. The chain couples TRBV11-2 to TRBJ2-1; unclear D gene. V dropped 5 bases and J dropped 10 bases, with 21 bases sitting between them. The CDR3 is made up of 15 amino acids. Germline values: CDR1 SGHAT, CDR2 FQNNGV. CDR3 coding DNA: TGTGCCAGCAGCCCGGAGATCTCGGCGTTTAGGGAGCAGTTCTTC. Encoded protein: CASSPEISAFREQFF.

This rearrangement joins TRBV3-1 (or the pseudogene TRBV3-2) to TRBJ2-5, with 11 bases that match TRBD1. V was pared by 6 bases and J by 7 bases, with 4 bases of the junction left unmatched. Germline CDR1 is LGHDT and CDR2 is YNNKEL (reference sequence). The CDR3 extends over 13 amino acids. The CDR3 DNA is TGTGCCAGCAGTGGACAGGGGGCGGTGACCCAGTACTTC. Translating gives CASSGQGAVTQYF.

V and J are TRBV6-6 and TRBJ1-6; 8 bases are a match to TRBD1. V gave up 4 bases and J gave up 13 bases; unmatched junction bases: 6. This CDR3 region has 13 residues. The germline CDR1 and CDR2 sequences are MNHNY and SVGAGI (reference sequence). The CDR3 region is CASSLDRVVPLHF. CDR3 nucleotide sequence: TGTGCCAGCAGTTTGGACAGGGTGGTCCCCCTCCACTTT.

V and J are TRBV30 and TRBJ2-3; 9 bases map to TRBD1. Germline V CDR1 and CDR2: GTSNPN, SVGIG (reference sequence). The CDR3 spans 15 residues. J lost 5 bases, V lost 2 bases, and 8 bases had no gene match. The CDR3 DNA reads TGTGCCTGGAGTACGAAGGGACAGGGTCAAGATACGCAGTATTTT. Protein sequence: CAWSTKGQGQDTQYF.

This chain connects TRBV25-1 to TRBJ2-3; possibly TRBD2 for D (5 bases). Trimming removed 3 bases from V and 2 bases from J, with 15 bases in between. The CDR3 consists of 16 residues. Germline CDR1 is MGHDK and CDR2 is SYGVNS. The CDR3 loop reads CASSDSSGGLTDTQYF. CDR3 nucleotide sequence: TGTGCCAGCAGTGATTCTTCAGGAGGACTCACAGATACGCAGTATTTT.

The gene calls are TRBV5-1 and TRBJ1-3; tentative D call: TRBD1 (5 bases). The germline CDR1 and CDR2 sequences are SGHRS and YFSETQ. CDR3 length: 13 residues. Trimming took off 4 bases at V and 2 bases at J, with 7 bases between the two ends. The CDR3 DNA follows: TGCGCCAGCAGCATGGGGCCTGGAAACACCATATATTTT. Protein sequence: CASSMGPGNTIYF.

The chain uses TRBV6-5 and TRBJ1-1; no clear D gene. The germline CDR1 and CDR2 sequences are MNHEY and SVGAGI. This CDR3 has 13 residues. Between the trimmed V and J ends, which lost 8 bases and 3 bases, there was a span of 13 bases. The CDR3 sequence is CASELRVYTEAFF. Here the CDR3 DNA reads TGTGCCAGCGAGCTAAGGGTTTACACTGAAGCTTTCTTT.

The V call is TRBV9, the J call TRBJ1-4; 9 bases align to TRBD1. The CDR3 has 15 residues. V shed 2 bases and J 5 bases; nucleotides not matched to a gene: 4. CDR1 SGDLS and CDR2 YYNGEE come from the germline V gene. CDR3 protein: CASSVDRGENEKLFF. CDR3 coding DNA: TGTGCCAGCAGCGTGGACAGGGGAGAAAATGAAAAACTGTTTTTT. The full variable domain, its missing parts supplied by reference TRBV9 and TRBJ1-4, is DSGVTQTPKHLITATGQRVTLRCSPRSGDLSVYWYQQSLDQGLQFLIQYYNGEERAKGNILERFSAQQFPDLHSELNLSSLELGDSALYFCASSVDRGENEKLFFGSGTQLSVL.

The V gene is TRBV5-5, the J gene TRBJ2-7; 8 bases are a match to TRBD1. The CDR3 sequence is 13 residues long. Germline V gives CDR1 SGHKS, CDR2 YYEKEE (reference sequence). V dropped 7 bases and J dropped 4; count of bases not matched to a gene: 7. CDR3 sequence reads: CASGNRGVYEQYF. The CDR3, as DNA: TGTGCCAGCGGAAACAGGGGGGTATACGAGCAGTACTTC.

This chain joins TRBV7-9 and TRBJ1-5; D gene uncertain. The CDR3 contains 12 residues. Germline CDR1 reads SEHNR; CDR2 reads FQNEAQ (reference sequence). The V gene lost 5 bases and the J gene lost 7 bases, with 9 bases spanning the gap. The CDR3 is CASSTVEQPQHF. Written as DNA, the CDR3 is TGTGCCAGCAGCACTGTAGAGCAGCCCCAGCATTTT.

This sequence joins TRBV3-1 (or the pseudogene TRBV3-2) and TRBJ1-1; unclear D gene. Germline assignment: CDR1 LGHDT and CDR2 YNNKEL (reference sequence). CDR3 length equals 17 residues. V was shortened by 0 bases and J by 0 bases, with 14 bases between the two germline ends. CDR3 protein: CASSQDSPGGLNTEAFF. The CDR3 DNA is TGTGCCAGCAGCCAAGATAGCCCGGGAGGATTGAACACTGAAGCTTTCTTT.

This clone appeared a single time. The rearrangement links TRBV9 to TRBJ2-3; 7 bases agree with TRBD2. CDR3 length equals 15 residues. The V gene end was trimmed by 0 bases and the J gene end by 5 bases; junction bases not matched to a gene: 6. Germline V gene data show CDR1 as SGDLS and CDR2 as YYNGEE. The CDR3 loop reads CASSVAVGRQDTQYF. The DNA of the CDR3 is TGTGCCAGCAGCGTAGCAGTCGGGAGGCAAGATACGCAGTATTTT.

The CDR3 nucleotides are TGCGCCAGCAGTGATAAGCGGGAGTTCTTCGAGCAGTACTTC. Encoded protein: CASSDKREFFEQYF. The chain uses TRBV10-1 and TRBJ2-7, with TRBD2 matching 8 bases. Germline V gene data show CDR1 as WNHNN and CDR2 as SYGVQD (reference sequence). J lost 6 bases, V lost 3 bases, and 7 bases had no gene match. The CDR3 spans 14 residues.

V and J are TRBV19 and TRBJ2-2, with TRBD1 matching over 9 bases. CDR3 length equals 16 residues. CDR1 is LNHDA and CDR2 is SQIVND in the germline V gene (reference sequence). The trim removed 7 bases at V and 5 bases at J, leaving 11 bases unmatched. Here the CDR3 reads CASTPYGTGITGELFF. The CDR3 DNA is TGTGCCAGTACCCCCTATGGGACAGGGATAACCGGGGAGCTGTTTTTT.

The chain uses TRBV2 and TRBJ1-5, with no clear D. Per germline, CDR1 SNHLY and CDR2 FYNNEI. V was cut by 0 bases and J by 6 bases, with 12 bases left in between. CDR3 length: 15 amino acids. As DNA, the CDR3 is TGTGCCAGCAGTGAAGCGCTTCCTGAGAGTCAGCCCCAGCATTTT. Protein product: CASSEALPESQPQHF. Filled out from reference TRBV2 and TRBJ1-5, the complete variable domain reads EPEVTQTPSHQVTQMGQEVILRCVPISNHLYFYWYRQILGQKVEFLVSFYNNEISEKSEIFDDQFSVERPDGSNFTLKIRSTKLEDSAMYFCASSEALPESQPQHFGDGTRLSIL.

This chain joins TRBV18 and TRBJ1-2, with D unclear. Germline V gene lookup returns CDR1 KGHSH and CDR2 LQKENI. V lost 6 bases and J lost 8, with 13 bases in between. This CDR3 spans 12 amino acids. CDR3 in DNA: TGTGCCAGCTCGCCCCAACCTGAAGGCTACACCTTC. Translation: CASSPQPEGYTF. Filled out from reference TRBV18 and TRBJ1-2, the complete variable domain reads NAGVMQNPRHLVRRRGQEARLRCSPMKGHSHVYWYRQLPEEGLKFMVYLQKENIIDESGMPKERFSAEFPKEGPSILRIQQVVRGDSAAYFCASSPQPEGYTFGSGTRLTVV.

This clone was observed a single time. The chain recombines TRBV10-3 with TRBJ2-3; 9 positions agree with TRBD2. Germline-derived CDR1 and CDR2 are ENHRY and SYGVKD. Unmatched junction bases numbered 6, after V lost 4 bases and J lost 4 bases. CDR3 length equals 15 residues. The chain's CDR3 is CAISGGTSRADTQYF. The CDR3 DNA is TGTGCCATCAGTGGAGGGACTAGCAGAGCAGATACGCAGTATTTT.

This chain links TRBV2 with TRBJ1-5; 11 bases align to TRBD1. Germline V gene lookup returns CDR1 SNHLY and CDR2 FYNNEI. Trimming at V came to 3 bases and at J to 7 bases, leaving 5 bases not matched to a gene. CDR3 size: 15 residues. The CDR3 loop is CASSDRTGGRQPQHF. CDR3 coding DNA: TGTGCCAGCAGTGACCGGACAGGGGGCAGGCAGCCCCAGCATTTT.

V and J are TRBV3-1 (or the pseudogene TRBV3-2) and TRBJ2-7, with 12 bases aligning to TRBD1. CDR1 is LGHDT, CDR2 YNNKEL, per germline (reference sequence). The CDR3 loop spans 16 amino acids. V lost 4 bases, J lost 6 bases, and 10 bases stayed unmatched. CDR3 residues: CASSLSGGTGGSEQYF. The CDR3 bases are TGTGCCAGCAGCCTTTCAGGGGGGACAGGGGGCTCCGAGCAGTACTTC.

CDR3 in amino acids: CASSPSTSGANVLTF. As DNA, the CDR3 is TGTGCCAGCTCACCTTCCACCTCTGGGGCCAACGTCCTGACTTTC. V and J are TRBV18 and TRBJ2-6; D not certain. The V and J ends lost 3 bases and 0 bases respectively, with 6 bases between them. Germline V gives CDR1 KGHSH, CDR2 LQKENI. The CDR3 covers 15 residues.

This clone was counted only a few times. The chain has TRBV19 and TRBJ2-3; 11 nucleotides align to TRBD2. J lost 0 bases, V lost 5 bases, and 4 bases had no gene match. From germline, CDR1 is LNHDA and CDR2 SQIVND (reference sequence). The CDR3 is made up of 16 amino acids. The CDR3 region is CASSRVAGGSTDTQYF. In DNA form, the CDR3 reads TGTGCCAGTAGTCGAGTAGCGGGAGGGAGCACAGATACGCAGTATTTT.

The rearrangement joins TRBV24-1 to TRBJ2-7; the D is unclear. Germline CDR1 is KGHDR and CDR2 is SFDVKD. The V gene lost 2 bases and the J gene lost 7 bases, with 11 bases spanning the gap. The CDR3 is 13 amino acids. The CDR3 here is CATSDWAGREQYF. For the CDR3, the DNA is TGTGCCACCAGTGATTGGGCAGGTCGAGAGCAGTACTTC.

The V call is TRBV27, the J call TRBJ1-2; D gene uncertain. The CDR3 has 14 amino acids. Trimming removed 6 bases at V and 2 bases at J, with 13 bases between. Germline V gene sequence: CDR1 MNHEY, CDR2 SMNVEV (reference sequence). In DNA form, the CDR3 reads TGTGCCAGCAGCATCGCTGGGCAGAACTATGGCTACACCTTC. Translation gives CASSIAGQNYGYTF.

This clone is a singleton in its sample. CDR3 residues: CASSSSSGSPDTQYF. The CDR3 DNA reads as TGTGCCAGCAGTTCCTCGAGCGGGAGCCCAGATACGCAGTATTTT. The rearrangement joins TRBV27 to TRBJ2-3; 8 positions match TRBD2. There are 15 residues in the CDR3. V dropped 4 bases and J dropped 4; count of bases not matched to a gene: 7. Germline V gene lookup returns CDR1 MNHEY and CDR2 SMNVEV (reference sequence).